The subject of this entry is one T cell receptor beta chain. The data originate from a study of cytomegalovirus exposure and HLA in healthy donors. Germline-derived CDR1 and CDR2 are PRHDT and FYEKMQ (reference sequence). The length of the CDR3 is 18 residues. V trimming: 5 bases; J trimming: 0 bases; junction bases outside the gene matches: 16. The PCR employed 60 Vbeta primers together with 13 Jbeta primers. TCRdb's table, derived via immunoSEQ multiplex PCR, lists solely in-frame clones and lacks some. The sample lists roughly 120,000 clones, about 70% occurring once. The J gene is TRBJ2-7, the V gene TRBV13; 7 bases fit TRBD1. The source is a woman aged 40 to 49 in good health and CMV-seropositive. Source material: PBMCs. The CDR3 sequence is CASSQDRLLSLGSYEQYF. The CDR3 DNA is TGTGCCAGCAGCCAGGACAGGCTCCTTTCTTTGGGCTCCTACGAGCAGTACTTC.